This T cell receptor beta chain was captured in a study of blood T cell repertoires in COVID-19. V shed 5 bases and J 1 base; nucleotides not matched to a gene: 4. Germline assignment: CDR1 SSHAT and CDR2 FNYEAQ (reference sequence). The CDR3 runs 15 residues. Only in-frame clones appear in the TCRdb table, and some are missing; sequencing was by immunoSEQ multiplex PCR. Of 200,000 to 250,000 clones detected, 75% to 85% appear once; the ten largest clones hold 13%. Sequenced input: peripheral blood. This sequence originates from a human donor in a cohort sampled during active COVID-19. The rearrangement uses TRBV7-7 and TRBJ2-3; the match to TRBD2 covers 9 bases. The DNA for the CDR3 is TGTGCCAGCAGCGCCTGGACTAGCGGCACAGATACGCAGTATTTT. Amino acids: CASSAWTSGTDTQYF.